The next 8 T cell receptor beta chains were all read from a single sample in a study of shared clonotypes between healthy human individuals. The protocol was immunoSEQ multiplex PCR, while the TCRdb copy is restricted to in-frame clones and leaves out a portion. The sample holds roughly 2,500,000 clones, 80% to 95% seen once. Sequenced material: naive CD4+ T cells from PBMCs. Subset denoted: CD45RA+ positively selected. Source of these receptors: a man younger than 35 in good health. Some clones in this sample may be carry-over from other donors' samples.

Points on this clone: The sample has other DNA sequences that encode this CDR3 too. The CDR3 here is CASSLAGTGRGNTIYF. The CDR3 bases are TGCGCCAGCAGCTTGGCCGGGACAGGGCGTGGAAACACCATATATTTT. The chain is built from TRBV5-1 and TRBJ1-3; TRBD1 aligns across 9 bases. The germline CDR1 and CDR2 sequences are SGHRS and YFSETQ. The V and J ends lost 0 bases and 3 bases, in that order; junction bases with no gene match: 4. The CDR3 sequence is 16 residues long.

The chain combines TRBV2 with TRBJ2-3; D unclear. Germline V gives CDR1 SNHLY, CDR2 FYNNEI. The CDR3 runs 13 residues. V was shortened by 7 bases and J by 4 bases, with 12 bases between the two germline ends. The CDR3 spells CASTASYSDTQYF. In DNA form, the CDR3 reads TGTGCCAGCACAGCCAGCTACTCAGATACGCAGTATTTT. Supplemented by reference TRBV2 and TRBJ2-3, the full variable domain reads EPEVTQTPSHQVTQMGQEVILRCVPISNHLYFYWYRQILGQKVEFLVSFYNNEISEKSEIFDDQFSVERPDGSNFTLKIRSTKLEDSAMYFCASTASYSDTQYFGPGTRLTVL.

The genes are TRBV7-9 and TRBJ2-5; the match to TRBD1 covers 8 bases. This CDR3 comprises 12 residues. The germline gives CDR1 SEHNR, CDR2 FQNEAQ (reference sequence). Germline trimming cut 10 bases from V and 4 bases from J; bases unmatched to any gene: 5. The CDR3 nucleotides are TGTGCCATGGACAGGGTAGGAGAGACCCAGTACTTC. Encoded protein: CAMDRVGETQYF.

The chain is built from TRBV2 and TRBJ1-1, with 7 bases lining up with TRBD1. The CDR3 is 14 residues long. Germline-derived CDR1 and CDR2 are SNHLY and FYNNEI. With V trimmed by 4 bases and J by 1 base, 3 bases remained unmatched. The CDR3 protein is CASSATGPNTEAFF. CDR3 sequence (DNA): TGTGCCAGCAGTGCGACAGGGCCGAACACTGAAGCTTTCTTT.

The chain carries TRBV6-1 and TRBJ2-2; the D gene is possibly TRBD2 (7 bases). The CDR3 spans 14 residues. Germline V lookup: CDR1 MNHNS, CDR2 SASEGT. Trimming stripped 5 bases from V and 5 bases from J, with 12 bases between. The CDR3 DNA sequence: TGTGCCAGCAGTCCGGGGGGCGGGACCGGGGAGCTGTTTTTT. Its translation: CASSPGGGTGELFF.

This chain links TRBV6-1 with TRBJ2-1, with D perhaps TRBD2 (6 bases). Germline V lookup: CDR1 MNHNS, CDR2 SASEGT. CDR3 length: 15 residues. V gave up 1 base and J gave up 6 bases, with 13 bases separating them. The CDR3 protein is CASSEGEAPPNEQFF. The CDR3 nucleotides are TGTGCCAGCAGTGAAGGGGAGGCCCCTCCCAATGAGCAGTTCTTC.

With respect to this clone: The sample holds other DNA sequences that translate to the same CDR3. The rearrangement joins TRBV19 to TRBJ1-2, with 7 bases aligning to TRBD1. The CDR3 length is 13 residues. In germline, CDR1 is LNHDA, CDR2 SQIVND (reference sequence). Trimming cost V 5 bases and J 2 bases; bases outside gene matches: 2. CDR3 amino acids: CASSVRGNYGYTF. CDR3 nucleotide sequence: TGTGCCAGTAGTGTCAGGGGGAACTATGGCTACACCTTC. The entire variable domain, with the rest obtained from reference TRBV19 and TRBJ1-2, is as follows: DGGITQSPKYLFRKEGQNVTLSCEQNLNHDAMYWYRQDPGQGLRLIYYSQIVNDFQKGDIAEGYSVSREKKESFPLTVTSAQKNPTAFYLCASSVRGNYGYTFGSGTRLTVV.

The CDR3 protein is CASSSHWGENQPQHF. For the CDR3, the DNA is TGTGCCAGCAGCTCTCATTGGGGTGAGAATCAGCCCCAGCATTTT. The V and J genes are TRBV5-8 and TRBJ1-5; D not resolved. Per the germline V gene, CDR1 is SGHTS and CDR2 is YDEGEE. Trimming pared 3 bases from V and 4 bases from J, leaving 14 bases between. This CDR3 region has 15 residues.